The sequence of this TCR beta chain was determined in a study of cytomegalovirus exposure and HLA in healthy donors. V was trimmed by 2 bases and J by 2 bases, leaving 10 bases between them. The CDR3 is 15 residues long. Germline CDR1 reads ENHRY; CDR2 reads SYGVKD. With 60 Vbeta and 13 Jbeta primers, the PCR was carried out. Some clones are missing from TCRdb's copy, which holds only in-frame ones; the method was immunoSEQ multiplex PCR. The sample lists a few hundred thousand clones, 80% occurring once. The receptor was derived from a girl under 10 years old in good health and CMV-seronegative. The sequencing sample was made of PBMCs. The genes are TRBV10-3 and TRBJ2-1; D unclear. The CDR3 protein is CAISEDLGPYNEQFF. Written as DNA, the CDR3 is TGTGCCATCAGTGAGGACCTAGGCCCCTACAATGAGCAGTTCTTC.